This is a list of T cell receptor beta chains from one sample in a study of vaccination effects on CD4 cells after COVID-19. Sequenced by immunoSEQ multiplex PCR; TCRdb stores in-frame clones only, minus some. The table has tens of thousands of clones, about two thirds seen once. Which antigens these TCRs recognize remains unknown. The material was CD4+ T cells from PBMCs cultured with HCoV-NL63 spike peptides, obtained before COVID-19 vaccination. All receptors derive from a human donor who had a prior SARS-CoV-2 infection. Both conserved end residues are part of each CDR3. The order of the fields is J gene, V gene, clone size, D gene, CDR3 protein, CDR3 DNA. A D gene is named only where the DNA matches it firmly. A clone size is listed for some rows: how often the clone was seen (once, few, many), or a class if it is expanded.

j_gene: TRBJ1-5; v_gene: TRBV2; abundance: few; d_gene: -; CDR3aa: CASSEVSNQPQHF; CDR3nt: TGTGCCAGCAGTGAAGTTAGCAATCAGCCCCAGCATTTT
j_gene: TRBJ1-2; v_gene: TRBV20-1; abundance: -; d_gene: -; CDR3aa: CTAGGSRGYTF; CDR3nt: TGCACTGCGGGGGGAAGTCGTGGCTACACCTTC
j_gene: TRBJ1-2; v_gene: TRBV10-3; abundance: -; d_gene: -; CDR3aa: CAISETRQERYGYTF; CDR3nt: TGTGCCATCAGTGAGACCCGACAGGAACGGTATGGCTACACCTTC
j_gene: TRBJ2-5; v_gene: TRBV19; abundance: -; d_gene: -; CDR3aa: CASSIGPQTRQETQYF; CDR3nt: TGTGCCAGTAGTATAGGCCCGCAAACCCGGCAAGAGACCCAGTACTTC
j_gene: TRBJ1-6; v_gene: TRBV19; abundance: once; d_gene: TRBD1; CDR3aa: CASTGQGRNSPLHF; CDR3nt: TGTGCCAGTACCGGACAGGGTAGGAATTCACCCCTCCACTTT
j_gene: TRBJ2-1; v_gene: TRBV4-3; abundance: -; d_gene: TRBD2; CDR3aa: CASSQDRLAGNNEQFF; CDR3nt: TGCGCCAGCAGCCAAGATAGACTAGCGGGGAACAATGAGCAGTTCTTC
j_gene: TRBJ1-3; v_gene: TRBV3-1/TRBV3-2; abundance: -; d_gene: TRBD1; CDR3aa: CASSLQGAPGNTIYF; CDR3nt: TGTGCCAGCAGCCTACAGGGGGCGCCTGGAAACACCATATATTTT
j_gene: TRBJ1-6; v_gene: TRBV10-3; abundance: -; d_gene: -; CDR3aa: CAISLNGVGNSPLHF; CDR3nt: TGTGCCATCAGTTTAAATGGGGTGGGTAATTCACCCCTCCACTTT
j_gene: TRBJ1-6; v_gene: TRBV2; abundance: -; d_gene: TRBD1; CDR3aa: CASTRGQGNSPLHF; CDR3nt: TGTGCCAGCACCAGGGGACAGGGTAATTCACCCCTCCACTTT
j_gene: TRBJ1-3; v_gene: TRBV24-1; abundance: many; d_gene: -; CDR3aa: CATSAPEDGGNTIYF; CDR3nt: TGTGCCACCAGTGCTCCCGAGGATGGTGGAAACACCATATATTTT
j_gene: TRBJ2-7; v_gene: TRBV7-2; abundance: -; d_gene: TRBD1; CDR3aa: CASMLDRVGEQYF; CDR3nt: TGTGCCAGCATGCTAGACAGGGTGGGCGAGCAGTACTTC
j_gene: TRBJ1-2; v_gene: TRBV10-3; abundance: -; d_gene: -; CDR3aa: CAVKQGEWAYGYTF; CDR3nt: TGTGCCGTCAAACAGGGAGAGTGGGCGTATGGCTACACCTTC
j_gene: TRBJ2-4; v_gene: TRBV28; abundance: -; d_gene: -; CDR3aa: CASSSPGGLDIQYF; CDR3nt: TGTGCCAGCAGTTCCCCGGGCGGGTTAGACATTCAGTACTTC
j_gene: TRBJ2-7; v_gene: TRBV7-8; abundance: -; d_gene: -; CDR3aa: CASSLVLSRGYYEQYF; CDR3nt: TGTGCCAGCAGCTTAGTGTTGTCACGGGGGTACTACGAGCAGTACTTC
j_gene: TRBJ2-3; v_gene: TRBV21-1; abundance: -; d_gene: -; CDR3aa: CASSKGKGAKISTDTQYF; CDR3nt: TGTGCCAGCAGCAAAGGGAAAGGGGCAAAAATTAGCACAGATACGCAGTATTTT
j_gene: TRBJ2-7; v_gene: TRBV7-8; abundance: -; d_gene: -; CDR3aa: CASSLLETYEQYF; CDR3nt: TGTGCCAGCAGCCTACTAGAGACCTACGAGCAGTACTTC
j_gene: TRBJ2-5; v_gene: TRBV24-1; abundance: -; d_gene: -; CDR3aa: CATSGAEPETQYF; CDR3nt: TGTGCCACCAGTGGAGCGGAGCCAGAGACCCAGTACTTC
j_gene: TRBJ2-7; v_gene: TRBV19; abundance: -; d_gene: -; CDR3aa: CASSRALFGEQYF; CDR3nt: TGTGCCAGTAGTAGAGCCCTGTTTGGGGAGCAGTACTTC
j_gene: TRBJ2-4; v_gene: TRBV7-2; abundance: -; d_gene: TRBD1; CDR3aa: CASSQIRDRIKNIQYF; CDR3nt: TGTGCCAGCAGCCAAATCCGGGACAGGATCAAAAACATTCAGTACTTC
j_gene: TRBJ1-5; v_gene: TRBV19; abundance: -; d_gene: -; CDR3aa: CASSVQGRSNQPQHF; CDR3nt: TGTGCCAGTAGTGTACAGGGAAGGAGCAATCAGCCCCAGCATTTT
j_gene: TRBJ2-5; v_gene: TRBV3-1/TRBV3-2; abundance: -; d_gene: TRBD2; CDR3aa: CASSHPGGAGETQYF; CDR3nt: TGTGCCAGCAGCCACCCCGGGGGGGCTGGGGAGACCCAGTACTTC